This TCR beta chain appears in the sequencing data of a study of cytomegalovirus exposure and HLA in healthy donors. General study points: A later analysis linked a missense variant in DCLRE1C to the trimming of TCR beta V and J genes.

As concerns this clone: Its antigen is currently unknown.

CDR1 is SGHTA and CDR2 is FQGNSA in the germline V gene. The CDR3 spans 15 residues. J was trimmed by 4 bases and V by 4 bases; bases with no gene match: 5. The study ran its PCR with 60 Vbeta and 13 Jbeta primers. The authors' processing: Tens of millions of unique TCR beta chains, around 11 million of them shared, were counted by a later analysis. The data were produced by immunoSEQ multiplex PCR, yet TCRdb's version contains in-frame clones alone and is incomplete. V and J calls and clone size are those listed in that table; D and trimming were worked out from the DNA. The sample gives roughly 190,000 clones, roughly four fifths of which show up once; around 1.7% is in the top ten.

The receptor's source is a young woman in good health and CMV-seronegative. The specimen sequenced was PBMCs. The chain carries TRBV7-2 and TRBJ2-7, with 12 nucleotides matching TRBD2. CDR3 in DNA: TGTGCCAGCAGCTCTGGACTAGCGGGGTGGTACGAGCAGTACTTC. This codes for CASSSGLAGWYEQYF.